This T cell receptor (beta chain) was identified in a study of blood T cell repertoires in COVID-19. Study information: Samples representing acute and convalescent COVID-19 were sourced from the United States, Italy and Spain.

V was trimmed by 4 bases and J by 3 bases, leaving 7 bases between them. This CDR3 comprises 13 residues. As handled by the study authors: Amplification from reference gene primers served as the basis for estimated nucleated cell counts. Sequencing used immunoSEQ multiplex PCR; TCRdb keeps in-frame clones, though not all of them. The V and J calls and the clone size are those of that table, but D and trimming were determined from the DNA. There are approximately 29,000 clones in the sample; approximately 91% occur only once, and roughly an eighth lies in the top ten. The sequencing sample was made of peripheral blood. This TCR came from a human donor with active COVID-19. The donor label of this sample is uncertain. The gene calls are TRBV12-3 or TRBV12-4 and TRBJ1-5; D is uncertain. The CDR3 is CASSSGFNQPQHF. The CDR3 DNA is TGTGCCAGCAGTTCAGGTTTCAATCAGCCCCAGCATTTT.